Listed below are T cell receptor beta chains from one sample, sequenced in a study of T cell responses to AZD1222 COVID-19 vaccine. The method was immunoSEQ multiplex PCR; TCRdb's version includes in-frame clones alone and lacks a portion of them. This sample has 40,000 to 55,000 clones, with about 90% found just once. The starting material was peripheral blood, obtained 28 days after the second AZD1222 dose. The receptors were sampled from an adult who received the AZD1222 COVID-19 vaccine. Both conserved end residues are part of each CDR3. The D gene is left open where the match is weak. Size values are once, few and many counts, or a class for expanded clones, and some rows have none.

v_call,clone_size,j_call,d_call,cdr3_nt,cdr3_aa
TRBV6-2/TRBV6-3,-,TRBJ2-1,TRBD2,TGTGCCAGCAGTATTACTAGCGGGAGGTTTTTTAATGAGCAGTTCTTC,CASSITSGRFFNEQFF
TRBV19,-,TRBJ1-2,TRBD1,TGTGCCAGCCTTGGGCTAGGGGCGGACAGGGGCGACTATGGCTACACCTTC,CASLGLGADRGDYGYTF
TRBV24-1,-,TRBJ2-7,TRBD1,TGTGCCACCAGTGATCCCCGGACAGGGGCCCACGAGCAGTACTTC,CATSDPRTGAHEQYF
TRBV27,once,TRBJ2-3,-,TGTGCCAGCAGTCCTCTCCAGGGTTCCAGCACAGATACGCAGTATTTT,CASSPLQGSSTDTQYF
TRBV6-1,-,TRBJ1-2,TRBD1,TGTGCCAGCAGTGAACCGGGACAGCCTTTCTATGGCTACACCTTC,CASSEPGQPFYGYTF
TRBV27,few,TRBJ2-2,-,TGTGCCAGCAGTTTGATTGTGAATGGGGAGCTGTTTTTT,CASSLIVNGELFF
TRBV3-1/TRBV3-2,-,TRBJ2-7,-,TGTGCCAGCAGCCAAGATTTTGGTGTCAGCGAGCAGTACTTC,CASSQDFGVSEQYF
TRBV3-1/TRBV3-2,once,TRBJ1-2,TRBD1,TGTGCCAGCAGCCAGCGACAGGGTGTTGGCTACACCTTC,CASSQRQGVGYTF
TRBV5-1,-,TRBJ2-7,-,TGCGCCAGCAGCTTGGCTGGGGAGAGCTACGAGCAGTACTTC,CASSLAGESYEQYF
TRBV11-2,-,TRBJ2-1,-,TGTGCCAGCAGCTTAGATTTTAGCCCGTCCTACAATGAGCAGTTCTTC,CASSLDFSPSYNEQFF
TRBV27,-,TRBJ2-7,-,TGTGCCAGCAGTTCCGGACTGAAAGCCTACGAGCAGTACTTC,CASSSGLKAYEQYF
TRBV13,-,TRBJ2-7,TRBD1,TGTGCCAGCAGCCGAAGGGACAGGGGGCGTTACGAGCAGTACTTC,CASSRRDRGRYEQYF
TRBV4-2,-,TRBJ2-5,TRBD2,TGTGCCAGCAGCCAAGACCAGCGGGAGAGGGAGACCCAGTACTTC,CASSQDQRERETQYF
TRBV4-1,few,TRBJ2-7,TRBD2,TGCGCCAGCAGCCAGGGGGGAGGGATCTACGAGCAGTACTTC,CASSQGGGIYEQYF
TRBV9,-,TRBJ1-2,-,TGTGCCAGCAGCAATAACTATGGCTACACCTTC,CASSNNYGYTF
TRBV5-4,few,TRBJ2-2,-,TGTGCCAGCAGCCGCCTTGGGCAGGGAGAAACCGGGGAGCTGTTTTTT,CASSRLGQGETGELFF
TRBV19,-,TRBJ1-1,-,TGTGCCAGTAGTATCGACTTTTACACTGAAGCTTTCTTT,CASSIDFYTEAFF
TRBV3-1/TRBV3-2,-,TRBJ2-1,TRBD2,TGTGCCAGCAGCCAAGAACCTAGCGGGAGCTCCTACAATGAGCAGTTCTTC,CASSQEPSGSSYNEQFF
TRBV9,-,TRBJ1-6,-,TGTGCCAGCAGCGTAGAGGGGATTGCACCCCTCCACTTT,CASSVEGIAPLHF
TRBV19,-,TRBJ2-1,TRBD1,TGTGCCAGTAGTACCTACAGGGGTTTGGTTAGCAATGAGCAGTTCTTC,CASSTYRGLVSNEQFF
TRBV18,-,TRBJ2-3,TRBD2,TGTGCCAGCTCACCGAGGGGAGGGACCACAGATACGCAGTATTTT,CASSPRGGTTDTQYF
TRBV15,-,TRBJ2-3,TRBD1,TGTGCCACCAGCACCGGGACAGGGGCAGATACGCAGTATTTT,CATSTGTGADTQYF
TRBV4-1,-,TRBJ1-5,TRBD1,TGCGCCCCCAGCCGTCCGGGACAGGGGAGAGGACAGCCCCAGCATTTT,CAPSRPGQGRGQPQHF
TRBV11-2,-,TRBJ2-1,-,TGTGCCAGCAGCTCCTTGGGGGGCCGAAATGAGCAGTTCTTC,CASSSLGGRNEQFF
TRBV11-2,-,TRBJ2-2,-,TGTGCCAGCAGCTTAAAATGGGTAGCGAACACCGGGGAGCTGTTTTTT,CASSLKWVANTGELFF
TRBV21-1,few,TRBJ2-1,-,TGTGCCAGCAGCAACTGCGGGAATGAGCAGTTCTTC,CASSNCGNEQFF
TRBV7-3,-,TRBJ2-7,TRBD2,TGTGCCAGCAGCCCAATAGGCGGGGGAGGGACCCTCGAGCAGTACTTC,CASSPIGGGGTLEQYF
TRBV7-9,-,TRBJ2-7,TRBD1,TGTGCCAGCAGCTTGGACTTGGATAGGACAGGGGGGCATTACGAGCAGTACTTC,CASSLDLDRTGGHYEQYF
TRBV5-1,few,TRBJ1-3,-,TGCGCCAGCAGCTTGGAGGCCGGGGGATCAGGAAACACCATATATTTT,CASSLEAGGSGNTIYF
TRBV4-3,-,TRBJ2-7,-,TGCGCCAGCAGCCAAGATGGCCAGGAATGGTCCTACGAGCAGTACTTC,CASSQDGQEWSYEQYF
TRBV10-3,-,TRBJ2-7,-,TGTGCCATCAGTGATACAGGGATAAGCTCCTACGAGCAGTACTTC,CAISDTGISSYEQYF
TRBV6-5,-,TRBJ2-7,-,TGTGCCAGCAGTTACTCGGGGCTCTTTCCTTACGAGCAGTACTTC,CASSYSGLFPYEQYF
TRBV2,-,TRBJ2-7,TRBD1,TGTGCCAGCAATGCCCCCCAGGGGGCGCAATTCGAGCAGTACTTC,CASNAPQGAQFEQYF
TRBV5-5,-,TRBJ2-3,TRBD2,TGTGCCAGCAGCTTGGCCCCTAGCGGGAGCTTCCGTGCTAGCACAGATACGCAGTATTTT,CASSLAPSGSFRASTDTQYF
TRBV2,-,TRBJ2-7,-,TGTGCCAGCAGTGACGGGGGGCGCTACGAGCAGTACTTC,CASSDGGRYEQYF
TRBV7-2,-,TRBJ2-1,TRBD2,TGTGCCAGCAGCTTAGCGGCGGGAGGGAGGGGGAATGAGCAGTTCTTC,CASSLAAGGRGNEQFF
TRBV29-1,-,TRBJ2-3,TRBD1,TGCAGCGCCGACAGCAGGGGGAGCACAGATACGCAGTATTTT,CSADSRGSTDTQYF
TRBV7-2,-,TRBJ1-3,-,TGTGCCAGCAGCTTGGGCGGGTCCAACACCATATATTTT,CASSLGGSNTIYF
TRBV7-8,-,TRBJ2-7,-,TGTGCCAGCAGCAATAGTGGAGAGCAGTACTTC,CASSNSGEQYF
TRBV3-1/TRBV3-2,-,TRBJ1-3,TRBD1,TGTGCCAGCAGCCTGACAGGGACCCCCGGAAACACCATATATTTT,CASSLTGTPGNTIYF
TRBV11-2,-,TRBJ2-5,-,TGTGCCAGCAGCCAATGGGAGGCCCAAGAGACCCAGTACTTC,CASSQWEAQETQYF
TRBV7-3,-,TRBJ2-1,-,TGTGCCAGCAGCCCCCGGAGGTCCCAATACAATGAGCAGTTCTTC,CASSPRRSQYNEQFF
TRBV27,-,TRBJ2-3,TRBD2,TGTGCCAGCAGTTTAGGACTAGCGGGAGGGCAGATAGATACGCAGTATTTT,CASSLGLAGGQIDTQYF
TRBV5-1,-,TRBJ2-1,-,TGCGCCAGCAGCCCCTCAAGCTCCTACAATGAGCAGTTCTTC,CASSPSSSYNEQFF
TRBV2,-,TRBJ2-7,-,TGTGCCAGCAGTGCAGAGGCTGACGAGCAGTACTTC,CASSAEADEQYF
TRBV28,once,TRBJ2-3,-,TGTGCCAGCAGCCCCCGAGGTAGCGGCACAGATACGCAGTATTTT,CASSPRGSGTDTQYF
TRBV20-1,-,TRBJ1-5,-,TGCAGTGCTAGTCGGACAGACTTTAGCAATCAGCCCCAGCATTTT,CSASRTDFSNQPQHF
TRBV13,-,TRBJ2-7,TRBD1,TGTGCCAGCAGCTCCAGGGGACAGGGGCGGTACGAGCAGTACTTC,CASSSRGQGRYEQYF
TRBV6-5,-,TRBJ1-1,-,TGTGCCAGCAGTTACTCCCCAGGGATTCCCACTGAAGCTTTCTTT,CASSYSPGIPTEAFF
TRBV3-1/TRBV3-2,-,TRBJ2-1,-,TGTGCCAGCAGCCATAACCATGAGCAGTTCTTC,CASSHNHEQFF